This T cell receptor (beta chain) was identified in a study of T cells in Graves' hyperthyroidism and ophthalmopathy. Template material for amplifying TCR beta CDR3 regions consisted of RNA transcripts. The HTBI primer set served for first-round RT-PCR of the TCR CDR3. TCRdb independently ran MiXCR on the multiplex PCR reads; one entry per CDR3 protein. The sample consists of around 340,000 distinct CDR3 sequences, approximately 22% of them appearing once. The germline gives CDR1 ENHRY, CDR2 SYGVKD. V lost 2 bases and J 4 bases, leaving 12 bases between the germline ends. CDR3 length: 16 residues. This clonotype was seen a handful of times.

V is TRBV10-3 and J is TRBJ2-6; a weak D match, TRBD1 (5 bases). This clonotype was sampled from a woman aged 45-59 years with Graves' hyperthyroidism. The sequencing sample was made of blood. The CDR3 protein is CAISEPQGAGANVLTF. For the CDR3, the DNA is TGTGCCATCAGTGAGCCCCAAGGGGCGGGGGCCAACGTCCTGACTTTC.